The present T cell receptor (beta chain) was sequenced within a study of early T cells in non-severe SARS-CoV-2 infection. TCRdb reprocessed the 5' RACE reads with MiXCR, giving one entry per CDR3 protein. The table has approximately 35,000 distinct CDR3 sequences, 5.7% seen once; the top ten hold approximately 5%. This clonotype was recorded at least ten times. CDR3 length equals 16 residues. The germline V and J ends were trimmed by 0 bases and 0 bases, with 9 bases remaining between them. CDR1 DFQATT and CDR2 SNEGSKA come from the germline V gene (reference sequence). Sequenced material: whole blood. The sequence derives from an adult who was a healthcare worker with PCR-confirmed SARS-CoV-2 infection or an uninfected control (not recorded which). The chain links TRBV20-1 to TRBJ2-6; D is unresolved. CDR3 in DNA: TGCAGTGCTAGAGATCTTCCAGACTCTGGGGCCAACGTCCTGACTTTC. Translation gives CSARDLPDSGANVLTF.